Listed below are T cell receptor beta chains from one sample, sequenced in a study of regulatory T cells in long-lasting Graves disease. Using its own MiXCR run on the multiplex PCR reads, TCRdb lists one record per CDR3 protein. The sample lists some 500,000 distinct CDR3 sequences, less than 15% occurring once. These data were also filed under a second study, of T cells in Graves' hyperthyroidism and ophthalmopathy.

Specimen: peripheral blood mononuclear cells (PBMCs), collected at new diagnosis, from a patient treated with antithyroid drugs. The receptors were sampled from a man aged 30-40 years with Graves disease. The CDR3 runs from the conserved cysteine through the conserved F or W. The D gene is left open where the match is weak. Rows give clone size only sometimes, using once, few, many, or a class for an expanded clone.

j_call: TRBJ1-1
clone_size: many
v_call: TRBV18
d_call: -
cdr3_aa: CASSQDEAFF
cdr3_nt: TGTGCCAGCTCACAGGACGAAGCTTTCTTT

j_call: TRBJ2-5
clone_size: many
v_call: TRBV6-1
d_call: -
cdr3_aa: CASSPNPRRGNQETQYF
cdr3_nt: TGTGCCAGCAGCCCCAACCCGAGGAGAGGAAACCAAGAGACCCAGTACTTC

j_call: TRBJ2-2
clone_size: few
v_call: TRBV5-5
d_call: -
cdr3_aa: CASSLDWTGVTGELFF
cdr3_nt: TGTGCCAGCAGCCTAGACTGGACCGGTGTCACCGGGGAGCTGTTTTTT

j_call: TRBJ1-3
clone_size: many
v_call: TRBV10-1
d_call: -
cdr3_aa: CASSEGIGGLRTGNTIYF
cdr3_nt: TGCGCCAGCAGTGAAGGGATCGGGGGCCTTAGGACTGGAAACACCATATATTTT

j_call: TRBJ1-2
clone_size: few
v_call: TRBV6-9
d_call: TRBD1
cdr3_aa: CASSYSRTGRANYGYTF
cdr3_nt: TGTGCCAGCAGTTACTCAAGGACAGGCAGAGCTAACTATGGCTACACCTTC

j_call: TRBJ2-3
clone_size: -
v_call: TRBV10-2
d_call: -
cdr3_aa: CASSEYRTGSTDTQYF
cdr3_nt: TGCGCCAGCAGTGAGTACAGGACTGGAAGCACAGATACGCAGTATTTT

j_call: TRBJ1-1
clone_size: many
v_call: TRBV20-1
d_call: -
cdr3_aa: CSASTDAGGEAFF
cdr3_nt: TGCAGTGCTAGTACGGACGCCGGGGGCGAAGCTTTCTTT

j_call: TRBJ2-7
clone_size: few
v_call: TRBV4-1
d_call: TRBD2
cdr3_aa: CASSQPLGLAETSYEQYF
cdr3_nt: TGCGCCAGCAGCCAACCTTTGGGACTAGCGGAGACCTCCTACGAGCAGTACTTC

j_call: TRBJ2-1
clone_size: few
v_call: TRBV20-1
d_call: TRBD2
cdr3_aa: CSALPTSGRYNEQFF
cdr3_nt: TGCAGTGCTCTCCCCACTAGCGGCAGATACAATGAGCAGTTCTTC

j_call: TRBJ2-7
clone_size: many
v_call: TRBV5-1
d_call: TRBD2
cdr3_aa: CASSLESGISYEQYF
cdr3_nt: TGCGCCAGCAGCTTGGAGAGCGGGATCTCCTACGAGCAGTACTTC

j_call: TRBJ2-2
clone_size: many
v_call: TRBV3-1
d_call: -
cdr3_aa: CASSQERRDSRNTGELFF
cdr3_nt: TGTGCCAGCAGCCAAGAGCGGCGGGACTCCCGGAACACCGGGGAGCTGTTTTTT

j_call: TRBJ2-7
clone_size: many
v_call: TRBV25-1
d_call: TRBD1
cdr3_aa: CASSEYGTGFTYEQYF
cdr3_nt: TGTGCCAGCAGTGAGTATGGGACAGGCTTTACCTACGAGCAGTACTTC

j_call: TRBJ1-1
clone_size: many
v_call: TRBV10-3
d_call: TRBD1
cdr3_aa: CAIRMDRGPTEAFF
cdr3_nt: TGTGCCATCAGGATGGACAGGGGGCCCACTGAAGCTTTCTTT

j_call: TRBJ2-6
clone_size: -
v_call: TRBV5-1
d_call: TRBD1
cdr3_aa: CASSHRTGWSSGANVLTF
cdr3_nt: TGTGCCAGCAGCCACCGGACAGGGTGGTCCTCTGGGGCCAACGTCCTGACTTTC

j_call: TRBJ2-2
clone_size: few
v_call: TRBV14
d_call: -
cdr3_aa: CASSPGWDTGELFF
cdr3_nt: TGTGCCAGCAGCCCCGGCTGGGACACCGGGGAGTTGTTTTTT

j_call: TRBJ2-5
clone_size: many
v_call: TRBV7-9
d_call: -
cdr3_aa: CASSLVRGAGTQYF
cdr3_nt: TGTGCCAGCAGTCTCGTCCGGGGGGCAGGGACCCAGTACTTC

j_call: TRBJ2-7
clone_size: few
v_call: TRBV20-1
d_call: TRBD1
cdr3_aa: CSARGRAGEQYF
cdr3_nt: TGCAGTGCCAGGGGGCGGGCGGGCGAGCAGTACTTC

j_call: TRBJ2-7
clone_size: few
v_call: TRBV7-8
d_call: TRBD2
cdr3_aa: CASRLAGGHEQCF
cdr3_nt: TGTGCCAGCAGGTTAGCGGGAGGGCACGAGCAGTGCTTC

j_call: TRBJ2-5
clone_size: many
v_call: TRBV7-2
d_call: -
cdr3_aa: CASSLSLPETQYF
cdr3_nt: TGTGCCAGCAGCTTGTCTCTACCAGAGACCCAGTACTTC

j_call: TRBJ1-1
clone_size: many
v_call: TRBV7-8
d_call: -
cdr3_aa: CASSGGQNTEAFF
cdr3_nt: TGTGCCAGCAGCGGGGGCCAGAACACTGAAGCTTTCTTT

j_call: TRBJ2-1
clone_size: many
v_call: TRBV6-1
d_call: TRBD1
cdr3_aa: CASRQGAGEQFF
cdr3_nt: TGTGCCAGCAGACAGGGGGCGGGTGAGCAGTTCTTC

j_call: TRBJ2-1
clone_size: many
v_call: TRBV27
d_call: -
cdr3_aa: CATRGWNEQFF
cdr3_nt: TGTGCCACCCGGGGTTGGAATGAGCAGTTCTTC

j_call: TRBJ2-7
clone_size: once
v_call: TRBV11-1
d_call: TRBD2
cdr3_aa: CASSPLTSGSVHEQYF
cdr3_nt: TGTGCCAGCTCACCACTCACTAGCGGGAGTGTCCACGAGCAGTACTTC

j_call: TRBJ2-3
clone_size: many
v_call: TRBV25-1
d_call: TRBD1
cdr3_aa: CASSARDRLADTQYF
cdr3_nt: TGTGCCAGCAGTGCCAGGGACAGGCTGGCAGATACGCAGTATTTT

j_call: TRBJ2-3
clone_size: many
v_call: TRBV27
d_call: TRBD1
cdr3_aa: CASSPGGTDTDTQYF
cdr3_nt: TGTGCCAGCAGCCCTGGTGGGACAGACACAGATACGCAGTATTTT

j_call: TRBJ2-1
clone_size: many
v_call: TRBV2
d_call: TRBD2
cdr3_aa: CASRPGLAGVREQFF
cdr3_nt: TGTGCCAGCAGGCCGGGACTAGCGGGAGTGCGGGAGCAGTTCTTC

j_call: TRBJ2-1
clone_size: many
v_call: TRBV7-8
d_call: TRBD2
cdr3_aa: CASSLMVAGVVGDNEQFF
cdr3_nt: TGTGCCAGCAGCTTAATGGTCGCGGGAGTGGTAGGGGACAATGAGCAGTTCTTC

j_call: TRBJ2-7
clone_size: many
v_call: TRBV2
d_call: TRBD2
cdr3_aa: CASSNSGREFYEQYF
cdr3_nt: TGTGCCAGCAGTAATAGCGGGAGGGAATTCTACGAGCAGTACTTC

j_call: TRBJ1-2
clone_size: many
v_call: TRBV20-1
d_call: -
cdr3_aa: CSHITGYGYTF
cdr3_nt: TGCAGTCACATTACAGGGTATGGCTACACCTTC

j_call: TRBJ2-3
clone_size: many
v_call: TRBV30
d_call: -
cdr3_aa: CAYMPTDTQYF
cdr3_nt: TGTGCCTACATGCCCACAGATACGCAGTATTTT

j_call: TRBJ2-7
clone_size: many
v_call: TRBV20-1
d_call: TRBD1
cdr3_aa: CSVTGTGARGEQYF
cdr3_nt: TGCAGTGTTACCGGGACAGGGGCGAGAGGAGAGCAGTACTTC

j_call: TRBJ2-7
clone_size: -
v_call: TRBV13
d_call: -
cdr3_aa: CASSFSDSPIDYEQYF
cdr3_nt: TGTGCCAGCAGCTTTTCCGACTCCCCTATCGACTACGAGCAGTACTTC

j_call: TRBJ2-7
clone_size: few
v_call: TRBV6-4
d_call: -
cdr3_aa: CATPKGPRDLLNYEQYF
cdr3_nt: TGTGCCACTCCTAAGGGACCCCGGGACTTACTTAACTACGAGCAGTACTTC

j_call: TRBJ2-7
clone_size: -
v_call: TRBV29-1
d_call: TRBD2
cdr3_aa: CSVEGAGGPPAYEQYF
cdr3_nt: TGCAGCGTTGAAGGAGCGGGAGGGCCCCCCGCTTACGAGCAGTACTTC

j_call: TRBJ2-5
clone_size: -
v_call: TRBV4-2
d_call: -
cdr3_aa: CASSKRETQYF
cdr3_nt: TGTGCCAGCAGCAAAAGGGAGACCCAGTACTTC

j_call: TRBJ2-1
clone_size: few
v_call: TRBV19
d_call: TRBD2
cdr3_aa: CAGSSWEGHNEQFF
cdr3_nt: TGTGCCGGTAGCTCTTGGGAGGGCCACAATGAGCAGTTCTTC

j_call: TRBJ2-1
clone_size: many
v_call: TRBV28
d_call: TRBD1
cdr3_aa: CASRISGQESSYNEQFF
cdr3_nt: TGTGCCAGCAGGATATCCGGACAGGAAAGCTCCTACAATGAGCAGTTCTTC

j_call: TRBJ1-2
clone_size: -
v_call: TRBV27
d_call: -
cdr3_aa: CASSLSETEVFYGYTF
cdr3_nt: TGTGCCAGCAGTTTATCTGAGACAGAAGTTTTCTATGGCTACACCTTC

j_call: TRBJ2-7
clone_size: -
v_call: TRBV24-1
d_call: -
cdr3_aa: CATSDSNYEQYF
cdr3_nt: TGTGCCACCAGTGATTCTAACTACGAGCAGTACTTC

j_call: TRBJ2-7
clone_size: many
v_call: TRBV11-2
d_call: TRBD1
cdr3_aa: CASSLGGQGEYF
cdr3_nt: TGTGCCAGCAGCTTAGGGGGACAGGGGGAGTACTTC

j_call: TRBJ1-2
clone_size: many
v_call: TRBV12-3/TRBV12-4
d_call: -
cdr3_aa: CASSSMEGGGYTF
cdr3_nt: TGTGCCAGCAGTTCGATGGAGGGGGGCGGCTACACCTTC

j_call: TRBJ2-3
clone_size: many
v_call: TRBV2
d_call: -
cdr3_aa: CASSLRSQLSTDTQYF
cdr3_nt: TGTGCCAGCAGCCTCCGCTCGCAGTTGAGCACAGATACGCAGTATTTT

j_call: TRBJ2-1
clone_size: many
v_call: TRBV7-9
d_call: TRBD2
cdr3_aa: CASSLAAGGSYDGEQFF
cdr3_nt: TGTGCCAGCAGCTTAGCGGCGGGAGGGTCCTATGATGGTGAGCAGTTCTTC

j_call: TRBJ2-3
clone_size: few
v_call: TRBV29-1
d_call: -
cdr3_aa: CSVEYGGVAADTQYF
cdr3_nt: TGCAGCGTTGAGTATGGCGGAGTAGCCGCAGATACGCAGTATTTT

j_call: TRBJ1-3
clone_size: many
v_call: TRBV6-5
d_call: TRBD1
cdr3_aa: CASSSGTGGGNTIYF
cdr3_nt: TGTGCCAGCAGTTCCGGGACAGGGGGCGGAAACACCATATATTTT

j_call: TRBJ1-6
clone_size: many
v_call: TRBV12-3/TRBV12-4
d_call: TRBD1
cdr3_aa: CASSFLVTGLNSPLHF
cdr3_nt: TGTGCCAGCAGTTTCTTGGTGACAGGGCTAAATTCACCCCTCCACTTT

j_call: TRBJ1-1
clone_size: few
v_call: TRBV7-9
d_call: -
cdr3_aa: CASTSPGTEAFF
cdr3_nt: TGTGCCAGCACCTCCCCGGGCACTGAAGCTTTCTTT

j_call: TRBJ2-3
clone_size: many
v_call: TRBV7-2
d_call: -
cdr3_aa: CASSFLARRGDTQYF
cdr3_nt: TGTGCCAGCAGCTTTTTAGCCCGGCGGGGTGATACGCAGTATTTT

j_call: TRBJ2-1
clone_size: many
v_call: TRBV5-1
d_call: -
cdr3_aa: CASSLLGSNEQFF
cdr3_nt: TGCGCCAGCAGCTTGTTAGGAAGCAATGAGCAGTTCTTC

j_call: TRBJ1-2
clone_size: -
v_call: TRBV12-3/TRBV12-4
d_call: -
cdr3_aa: CASSREGGYTF
cdr3_nt: TGTGCCAGCAGTCGAGAGGGGGGCTACACCTTC

j_call: TRBJ2-2
clone_size: many
v_call: TRBV2
d_call: -
cdr3_aa: CASREDRQTGELFF
cdr3_nt: TGTGCCAGCAGAGAAGACAGGCAGACCGGGGAGCTGTTTTTT

j_call: TRBJ2-2
clone_size: many
v_call: TRBV12-3/TRBV12-4
d_call: TRBD2
cdr3_aa: CASTGLADANTGELFF
cdr3_nt: TGTGCCAGCACCGGACTAGCGGATGCGAACACCGGGGAGCTGTTTTTT

j_call: TRBJ2-3
clone_size: few
v_call: TRBV18
d_call: TRBD2
cdr3_aa: CASSPSQITLASGSPDTQYF
cdr3_nt: TGTGCCAGCTCACCTTCACAGATAACCCTGGCTAGCGGGAGTCCGGATACGCAGTATTTT

j_call: TRBJ2-5
clone_size: many
v_call: TRBV7-9
d_call: TRBD1
cdr3_aa: CASSSPDRGLQETQYF
cdr3_nt: TGTGCCAGCAGCTCACCGGACAGGGGGTTACAAGAGACCCAGTACTTC

j_call: TRBJ2-1
clone_size: many
v_call: TRBV5-5
d_call: -
cdr3_aa: CASSFLRGQFF
cdr3_nt: TGTGCCAGCAGCTTCCTCCGGGGGCAGTTCTTC

j_call: TRBJ2-7
clone_size: many
v_call: TRBV12-3/TRBV12-4
d_call: -
cdr3_aa: CASSLGNYEQYF
cdr3_nt: TGCGCCAGCAGCTTGGGAAATTACGAGCAGTACTTC

j_call: TRBJ2-1
clone_size: few
v_call: TRBV5-1
d_call: -
cdr3_aa: CASSFDLSPREGHNEQFF
cdr3_nt: TGCGCCAGCAGCTTTGATCTATCCCCCCGCGAGGGTCACAATGAGCAGTTCTTC